The 2 T cell receptor beta chains below all came from one sample that was sequenced in a study of cytomegalovirus exposure and HLA in healthy donors. In the PCR, 60 Vbeta and 13 Jbeta primers were used. Some clones are missing from TCRdb's copy, which holds only in-frame ones; the method was immunoSEQ multiplex PCR. The repertoire holds about 150,000 clones, around 80% seen once, with 5.6% in the top ten. The sequenced sample consisted of PBMCs. Source of these receptors: a woman in her 40s in good health and CMV-seropositive.

The rearrangement links TRBV19 to TRBJ2-2; 7 bases fit TRBD1. Per germline, CDR1 LNHDA and CDR2 SQIVND (reference sequence). V lost 6 bases, J lost 1 base, and 5 bases stayed unmatched. This CDR3 comprises 15 residues. The CDR3 here is CASRPRTGNTGELFF. CDR3 bases: TGTGCCAGTAGACCCCGGACAGGGAACACCGGGGAGCTGTTTTTT.

CDR3 bases: TGTGCCAGCAGTAAAGGGGCGGGAGTCACAGATACGCAGTATTTT. It translates to CASSKGAGVTDTQYF. V and J are TRBV9 and TRBJ2-3; 7 nucleotides match TRBD2. This CDR3 has 15 amino acids. Germline V gives CDR1 SGDLS, CDR2 YYNGEE. V dropped 5 bases and J dropped 2; count of bases not matched to a gene: 8.